This entry lists 15 T cell receptor beta chains sequenced from one sample in a study of blood T cell repertoires in COVID-19. Measured with immunoSEQ multiplex PCR; TCRdb has only the in-frame clones, and not every one. The sample lists 150,000 or so clones; around 87% were seen once. Sequenced material: peripheral blood. The receptors come from a man between 18 and 29 years old with COVID-19, enrolled during active disease.

The chain has TRBV6-6 and TRBJ2-6; 7 bases map to TRBD1. Germline V gene lookup returns CDR1 MNHNY and CDR2 SVGAGI (reference sequence). V lost 5 bases to trimming and J lost 0 bases; unmatched junction nucleotides: 7. The CDR3 length is 17 residues. The CDR3 spells CASSPRTGYSGANVLTF. In DNA form, the CDR3 reads TGTGCCAGCAGTCCCCGGACAGGCTACTCTGGGGCCAACGTCCTGACTTTC.

The rearrangement uses TRBV14 and TRBJ2-7; 7 bases align to TRBD1. V was clipped by 1 base and J by 3 bases; unmatched bases: 3. Per germline, CDR1 SGHDN and CDR2 FVKESK. The CDR3 has 14 residues. The CDR3 protein is CASSQGDRVYEQYF. CDR3 coding DNA: TGTGCCAGCAGCCAAGGCGACAGGGTCTACGAGCAGTACTTC.

This clone was seen only once. The CDR3 sequence: CASSQESAGGPDTQYF. The CDR3 DNA is TGTGCCAGCAGCCAAGAATCAGCGGGAGGCCCAGATACGCAGTATTTT. This chain links TRBV4-2 with TRBJ2-3, with TRBD2 identical over 9 bases. Germline assignment: CDR1 LGHNA and CDR2 YNFKEQ. The V gene end was trimmed by 0 bases and the J gene end by 4 bases; junction bases not matched to a gene: 5. The CDR3 runs 16 residues.

This chain uses TRBV6-5 with TRBJ2-1; maybe TRBD1 (6 bases). Germline CDR1 MNHEY, CDR2 SVGAGI. Trimming stripped 5 bases from V and 6 bases from J, with 8 bases between. The length of the CDR3 is 12 residues. CDR3 coding DNA: TGTGCCAGCAGTCAGGGGCCCAATGAGCAGTTCTTC. Its protein is CASSQGPNEQFF.

This chain uses TRBV4-1 with TRBJ2-7; 7 bases agree with TRBD1. The germline CDR1 and CDR2 sequences are MGHRA and YSYEKL. The ends lost 0 bases at V and 6 bases at J; junction bases unmatched: 5. There are 14 residues in the CDR3. CDR3 DNA sequence: TGCGCCAGCAGCCAAGAAGGACAGGTTCGCGAGCAGTACTTC. As protein: CASSQEGQVREQYF.

The rearrangement links TRBV9 to TRBJ1-1; D ambiguous. Trimming stripped 0 bases from V and 8 bases from J, with 11 bases between. The CDR3 runs 13 residues. Germline CDR1 SGDLS, CDR2 YYNGEE. CDR3 residues: CASSVVAVPEAFF. The CDR3 bases are TGTGCCAGCAGCGTAGTAGCAGTCCCCGAAGCTTTCTTT. Together with reference TRBV9 and TRBJ1-1, the CDR3 gives the full variable domain: DSGVTQTPKHLITATGQRVTLRCSPRSGDLSVYWYQQSLDQGLQFLIQYYNGEERAKGNILERFSAQQFPDLHSELNLSSLELGDSALYFCASSVVAVPEAFFGQGTRLTVV.

The table lists this clone with a count of one. The rearrangement joins TRBV13 to TRBJ2-7; TRBD2 matches 7 bases. Germline CDR1 reads PRHDT; CDR2 reads FYEKMQ (reference sequence). The CDR3 contains 15 residues. With 1 base clipped from V and 12 bases from J, the junction kept 15 bases outside the gene matches. The CDR3 sequence is CASSLAPTTSSRTYF. The CDR3 DNA follows: TGTGCCAGCAGCTTAGCCCCTACGACTAGCTCCCGGACGTACTTC.

The chain joins TRBV5-1 to TRBJ1-2, with 10 positions matching TRBD1. With V trimmed by 4 bases and J by 3 bases, 6 bases remained unmatched. The CDR3 is 15 residues long. Germline V gene data show CDR1 as SGHRS and CDR2 as YFSETQ. CDR3: CASSVGTGDHYGYTF. Here the CDR3 DNA reads TGCGCCAGCAGCGTTGGGACAGGGGATCACTATGGCTACACCTTC.

The chain carries TRBV7-7 and TRBJ2-5; D gene ambiguous. Trimming cost V 2 bases and J 1 base, with 14 bases left between them. CDR3 length: 16 residues. Per the germline V gene, CDR1 is SSHAT and CDR2 is FNYEAQ (reference sequence). CDR3 in amino acids: CASSLTVWVTQETQYF. Here the CDR3 DNA reads TGTGCCAGCAGCTTAACAGTTTGGGTGACCCAAGAGACCCAGTACTTC.

The chain combines TRBV12-5 with TRBJ2-1; 9 nucleotides line up with TRBD2. The J segment lost 4 bases and the V segment lost 4 bases, leaving 11 bases of the junction unmatched. CDR1 and CDR2 (germline): LGHNT, FRNRAP. The CDR3 contains 17 residues. The CDR3 sequence: CASGSRSLTSGYNEQFF. CDR3 nucleotide sequence: TGTGCTAGTGGTTCCCGGTCCCTGACTAGCGGATACAATGAGCAGTTCTTC. Complete variable domain (other parts from reference TRBV12-5 and TRBJ2-1): DARVTQTPRHKVTEMGQEVTMRCQPILGHNTVFWYRQTMMQGLELLAYFRNRAPLDDSGMPKDRFSAEMPDATLATLKIQPSEPRDSAVYFCASGSRSLTSGYNEQFFGPGTRLTVL.

This clone was counted once. For the CDR3, the DNA is TGTGCCAGCAGCCAAGATTATCGGGGCTCTGGGGCCAACGTCCTGACTTTC. This codes for CASSQDYRGSGANVLTF. V gene TRBV3-1 (or the pseudogene TRBV3-2) combines with J gene TRBJ2-6, with D possibly matching TRBD2 (5 bases). The CDR3 has 17 residues. V gave up 0 bases and J gave up 0 bases, with 9 bases separating them. Germline V gives CDR1 LGHDT, CDR2 YNNKEL (reference sequence).

The gene calls are TRBV9 and TRBJ2-3; no clear D. In germline, CDR1 is SGDLS, CDR2 YYNGEE. The length of the CDR3 is 15 residues. The V end was cut by 4 bases, the J end by 0 bases, with 12 bases between. CDR3 residues: CASSLTSASTDTQYF. The CDR3 DNA reads TGTGCCAGCAGCCTGACATCCGCTAGCACAGATACGCAGTATTTT.

This clone was observed once. The chain uses TRBV5-1 and TRBJ2-7; D is perhaps TRBD2 (5 bases). V was pared by 4 bases and J by 8 bases, with 28 bases between. This CDR3 is 17 amino acids long. Per the germline V gene, CDR1 is SGHRS and CDR2 is YFSETQ. This CDR3 reads CASSPGGRDLVIDQQYF. The CDR3 DNA reads TGCGCCAGCAGCCCTGGAGGACGGGATTTGGTAATAGATCAGCAGTACTTC.

The chain links TRBV4-2 to TRBJ2-5; 8 positions agree with TRBD2. The CDR3 spans 14 residues. V gave up 3 bases and J gave up 4 bases; unmatched junction bases: 4. Germline V gene sequence: CDR1 LGHNA, CDR2 YNFKEQ. In DNA, the CDR3 is TGTGCCAGCAGCCAGGGCACTAGCGGAGAGACCCAGTACTTC. Residues: CASSQGTSGETQYF.

This chain's CDR3 is CASSRTGPPYEQYF. CDR3 nucleotide sequence: TGTGCCAGCAGCCGGACAGGGCCTCCCTACGAGCAGTACTTC. V is TRBV7-2 and J is TRBJ2-7; 8 bases are a match to TRBD1. The CDR3 totals 14 residues. From germline, CDR1 is SGHTA and CDR2 FQGNSA. V lost 5 bases and J lost 2; bases outside the gene matches: 5. The variable domain in full, with the rest retrieved from reference TRBV7-2 and TRBJ2-7, is GAGVSQSPSNKVTEKGKDVELRCDPISGHTALYWYRQSLGQGLEFLIYFQGNSAPDKSGLPSDRFSAERTGGSVSTLTIQRTQQEDSAVYLCASSRTGPPYEQYFGPGTRLTVT.